The table lists the clone carrying this TCR beta chain with a few counts. The source of the sample is a study of identical twins. Trimming cost V 1 base and J 3 bases, with 13 bases left between them. From germline, CDR1 is SGHDN and CDR2 FVKESK. The length of the CDR3 is 16 residues. TCRdb called the 5' RACE reads again in MiXCR, with one record for every CDR3 protein. Among more than 1.5 million distinct CDR3 sequences, about 32% were seen once, and the ten largest hold about 0.27%. The chain links TRBV14 to TRBJ2-1, with D perhaps matching TRBD2 (5 bases). The TCR originated in a newborn girl in good health. The sample consisted of cord blood. CDR3 protein: CASSQVKSGYYNEQFF. For the CDR3, the DNA is TGTGCCAGCAGCCAAGTTAAAAGCGGCTACTACAATGAGCAGTTCTTC.